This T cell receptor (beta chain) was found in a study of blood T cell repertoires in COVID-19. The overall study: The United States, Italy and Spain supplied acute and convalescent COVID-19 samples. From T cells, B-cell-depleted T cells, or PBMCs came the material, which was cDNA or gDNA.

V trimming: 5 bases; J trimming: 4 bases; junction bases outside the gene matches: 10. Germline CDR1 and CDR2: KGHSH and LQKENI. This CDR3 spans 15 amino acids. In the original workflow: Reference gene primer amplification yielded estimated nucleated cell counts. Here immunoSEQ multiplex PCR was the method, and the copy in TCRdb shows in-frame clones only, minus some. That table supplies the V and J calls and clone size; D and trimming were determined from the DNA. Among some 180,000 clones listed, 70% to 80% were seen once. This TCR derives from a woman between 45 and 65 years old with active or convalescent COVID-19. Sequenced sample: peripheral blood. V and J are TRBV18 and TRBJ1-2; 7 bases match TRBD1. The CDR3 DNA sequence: TGTGCCAGCTCAGCAAACAGGGGTGTTGGCTATGGCTACACCTTC. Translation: CASSANRGVGYGYTF.